One sample yielded the 11 T cell receptor beta chains listed below, sequenced in a study of human T cells and chemical hapten exposure. TCRdb fed the RACE reads into MiXCR, producing one record per CDR3 protein. The sample lists about 140,000 distinct CDR3 sequences; about 11% were seen once. Stated time point: patch test 2, 6 weeks after DPC sensitization. Specified treatment: therapeutic diphenylcyclopropenone sensitization with weekly scalp DPC. The sequencing used whole blood, collected in connection with sensitization to the hapten diphenylcyclopropenone (DPC). These receptors were collected from a woman in her 50s with alopecia areata. Some clones in this sample may be carry-over from other donors' samples.

This clonotype occurred many times. This chain links TRBV5-1 with TRBJ1-2, with TRBD1 matching over 12 bases. The CDR3 sequence is 16 residues long. Germline values: CDR1 SGHRS, CDR2 YFSETQ. V shed 1 base, J shed 5 bases, and the junction held 6 bases outside the gene matches. CDR3 residues: CASSLSPGQGAYGYTF. The CDR3 DNA sequence: TGCGCCAGCAGCTTGTCCCCGGGACAGGGGGCGTATGGCTACACCTTC.

This clonotype has a handful of counts. The chain links TRBV5-6 to TRBJ2-7, with TRBD1 matching over 9 bases. Germline V gene sequence: CDR1 SGHDT, CDR2 YYEEEE. The CDR3 runs to 14 residues. V shed 0 bases and J 3 bases; nucleotides not matched to a gene: 1. This CDR3 reads CASSLEDRGYEQYF. CDR3 bases: TGTGCCAGCAGCTTGGAGGACAGGGGCTACGAGCAGTACTTC.

This clonotype was observed a handful of times. The rearrangement joins TRBV29-1 to TRBJ1-4; no reliable D call. Trimming left V 6 bases short and J 0 bases short, with 11 bases between. Germline V lookup: CDR1 SQVTM, CDR2 ANQGSEA. CDR3 length equals 14 residues. The CDR3, as DNA: TGCAGCGTCCCCACAGATGCAACTAATGAAAAACTGTTTTTT. Its translation: CSVPTDATNEKLFF.

This clonotype was recorded a few times. V usage is TRBV19 and J usage is TRBJ1-5; maybe TRBD1 (6 bases). With 4 bases removed from V and 6 bases from J, the gap between germline ends came to 10 bases. Germline V CDR1 and CDR2: LNHDA, SQIVND (reference sequence). The CDR3 is 13 amino acids. CDR3 DNA: TGTGCCAGTAGTAGCGACAGGCCTCAGCCCCAGCATTTT. It is translated as CASSSDRPQPQHF.

This clonotype was found a few times. The V gene is TRBV2, the J gene TRBJ2-1, with D possibly TRBD2 on 6 matching bases. The CDR3 has 12 residues. V lost 6 bases, J lost 5 bases, and 8 bases lay in between. Germline lookup yields CDR1 SNHLY and CDR2 FYNNEI. The CDR3: CASSSSDNEQFF. Written as DNA, the CDR3 is TGTGCCAGCAGCTCTAGCGACAATGAGCAGTTCTTC. The entire variable domain, with the rest obtained from reference TRBV2 and TRBJ2-1, is as follows: EPEVTQTPSHQVTQMGQEVILRCVPISNHLYFYWYRQILGQKVEFLVSFYNNEISEKSEIFDDQFSVERPDGSNFTLKIRSTKLEDSAMYFCASSSSDNEQFFGPGTRLTVL.

In this sample, this clonotype turned up a few times. The genes are TRBV11-2 and TRBJ2-3; a possible D gene is TRBD2 (5 bases). V was cut by 2 bases and J by 0 bases, with 15 bases left in between. The CDR3 loop spans 17 amino acids. In germline, CDR1 is SGHAT, CDR2 FQNNGV. In nucleotides, the CDR3 is TGTGCCAGCAGCTTATCCCATATCGGGGTAAGCACAGATACGCAGTATTTT. It specifies CASSLSHIGVSTDTQYF.

J is TRBJ2-4 and V is TRBV29-1; D gene uncertain. V was trimmed by 1 base and J by 7 bases, leaving 8 bases between them. The CDR3 covers 12 residues. CDR1 and CDR2 from the germline V gene are SQVTM and ANQGSEA. The CDR3 loop is CSVEVETNIQYF. The CDR3 coding sequence is TGCAGCGTTGAAGTTGAGACTAACATTCAGTACTTC.

This clonotype was detected many times. The rearrangement links TRBV11-2 to TRBJ2-3; 9 nucleotides align to TRBD2. Germline CDR1 is SGHAT and CDR2 is FQNNGV. Trimming removed 1 base from V and 4 bases from J; junction bases left unmatched: 9. This CDR3 spans 17 amino acids. The CDR3 is CASSLGNGGRGADTQYF. DNA of the CDR3: TGTGCCAGCAGCTTAGGAAATGGCGGGAGGGGCGCAGATACGCAGTATTTT.

This clonotype was detected many times. The chain has TRBV7-9 and TRBJ2-7; 8 bases match TRBD1. Germline V gene data show CDR1 as SEHNR and CDR2 as FQNEAQ (reference sequence). The J segment lost 5 bases and the V segment lost 5 bases, leaving 11 bases of the junction unmatched. The CDR3 is 15 residues long. For the CDR3, the DNA is TGTGCCAGCAGCCCCAGCAGGGGGCGAACCCACGAGCAGTACTTC. Translation: CASSPSRGRTHEQYF.

This clonotype was seen at least ten times. The chain couples TRBV6-5 to TRBJ1-2, with TRBD1 identical over 8 bases. CDR1 is MNHEY and CDR2 is SVGAGI in the germline V gene. The CDR3 length is 16 residues. The trim removed 4 bases at V and 6 bases at J, leaving 13 bases unmatched. CDR3: CASSLSRTGSFHGYTF. The CDR3 region has the DNA TGTGCCAGCAGTTTGAGCCGGACAGGGTCATTCCATGGCTACACCTTC.

This sequence joins TRBV29-1 and TRBJ2-7, with 11 nucleotides matching TRBD1. The CDR3 is 12 residues long. V lost 7 bases, J lost 2 bases, and 1 base stayed unmatched. Germline V CDR1 and CDR2: SQVTM, ANQGSEA. CDR3 coding DNA: TGCAGCGGGGGACAGGGGGCCTACGAGCAGTACTTC. Amino acid sequence: CSGGQGAYEQYF.